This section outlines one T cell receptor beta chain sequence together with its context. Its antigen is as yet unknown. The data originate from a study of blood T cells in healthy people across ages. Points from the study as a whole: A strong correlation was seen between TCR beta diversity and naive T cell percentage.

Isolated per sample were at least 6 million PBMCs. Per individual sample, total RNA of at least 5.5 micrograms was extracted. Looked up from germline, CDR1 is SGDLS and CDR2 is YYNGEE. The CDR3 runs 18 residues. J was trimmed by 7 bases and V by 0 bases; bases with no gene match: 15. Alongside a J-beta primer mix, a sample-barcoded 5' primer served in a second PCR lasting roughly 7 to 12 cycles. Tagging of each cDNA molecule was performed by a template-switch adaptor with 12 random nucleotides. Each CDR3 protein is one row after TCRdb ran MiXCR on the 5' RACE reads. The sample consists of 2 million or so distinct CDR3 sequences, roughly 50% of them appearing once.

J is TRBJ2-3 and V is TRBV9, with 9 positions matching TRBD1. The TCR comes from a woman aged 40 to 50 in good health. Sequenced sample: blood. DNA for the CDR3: TGTGCCAGCAGCGTAGAGACAGGGACAGGGAGCGTGCCGCATACGCAGTATTTT. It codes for CASSVETGTGSVPHTQYF.